Below are 6 T cell receptor beta chains sequenced from a single sample in a study of blood T cell repertoires in COVID-19 (TCRdb year 2020). The library relied on the immunoSEQ multiplex PCR assay. TCRdb stores this immuneACCESS table with in-frame sequences only. Part of the clones is absent; in the studies checked, under half of the shortfall reflects unresolved V genes, and no reason is known for the rest. This sample comprises about 60,000 clones, more than 80% of them detected only once. The ten largest account for roughly 15% of the sample. Material: peripheral blood. Receptors originate from a human donor in a cohort sampled during active COVID-19.

The gene calls are TRBV5-1 and TRBJ2-4; D may be TRBD2 (6 bases). The CDR3 sequence is 15 residues long. Deletions cut 3 bases from V and 2 bases from J, with 12 bases between. CDR1 and CDR2 (germline): SGHRS, YFSETQ. The CDR3 protein is CASSSFRGTKNIQYF. The CDR3, as DNA: TGCGCCAGCAGCTCCTTCCGGGGGACCAAAAACATTCAGTACTTC. Combining the CDR3 with reference TRBV5-1 and TRBJ2-4 gives the whole variable domain KAGVTQTPRYLIKTRGQQVTLSCSPISGHRSVSWYQQTPGQGLQFLFEYFSETQRNKGNFPGRFSGRQFSNSRSEMNVSTLELGDSALYLCASSSFRGTKNIQYFGAGTRLSVL.

The chain has TRBV7-3 and TRBJ1-2; TRBD1 agrees at 7 bases. V lost 6 bases to trimming and J lost 8 bases; unmatched junction nucleotides: 9. Looked up from germline, CDR1 is SGHTA and CDR2 is FQGTGA. The CDR3 runs to 13 residues. The CDR3: CASSPGGGGGYTF. The CDR3 nucleotides read TGTGCCAGCAGTCCCGGTGGAGGGGGCGGCTACACCTTC. Combining the CDR3 with reference TRBV7-3 and TRBJ1-2 gives the whole variable domain GAGVSQTPSNKVTEKGKYVELRCDPISGHTALYWYRQSLGQGPEFLIYFQGTGAADDSGLPNDRFFAVRPEGSVSTLKIQRTERGDSAVYLCASSPGGGGGYTFGSGTRLTVV.

The chain links TRBV5-4 to TRBJ1-5; a weak D match, TRBD1 (6 bases). CDR1 is SGHNT and CDR2 is YYREEE in the germline V gene (reference sequence). The CDR3 has 14 residues. V was pared by 0 bases and J by 5 bases, with 9 bases between. CDR3 amino acids: CASSLAGVDQPQHF. The DNA for the CDR3 is TGTGCCAGCAGCTTGGCAGGGGTGGATCAGCCCCAGCATTTT.

The chain uses TRBV6-5 and TRBJ1-3; 9 bases align to TRBD1. The CDR3 covers 15 residues. From germline, CDR1 is MNHEY and CDR2 SVGAGI. V was clipped by 5 bases and J by 4 bases; unmatched bases: 6. Here the CDR3 DNA reads TGTGCCAGCAGTAACACAGGGGGCTTCGGAAACACCATATATTTT. This gives the protein CASSNTGGFGNTIYF.

This rearrangement joins TRBV19 to TRBJ2-7; 8 nucleotides match TRBD1. Unmatched junction bases numbered 5, after V lost 4 bases and J lost 3 bases. Germline V gene sequence: CDR1 LNHDA, CDR2 SQIVND (reference sequence). The CDR3 consists of 14 residues. The DNA for the CDR3 is TGTGCCAGTAGTAAGGGACAGGACTACTACGAGCAGTACTTC. It encodes CASSKGQDYYEQYF.

The rearrangement joins TRBV7-8 to TRBJ2-7; 8 nucleotides agree with TRBD2. Germline lookup yields CDR1 SGHVS and CDR2 FQNEAQ. The ends lost 5 bases at V and 2 bases at J; junction bases unmatched: 11. There are 16 residues in the CDR3. CDR3: CASSLSTSGATYEQYF. DNA of the CDR3: TGTGCCAGCAGCCTGAGTACTAGCGGAGCCACCTACGAGCAGTACTTC.